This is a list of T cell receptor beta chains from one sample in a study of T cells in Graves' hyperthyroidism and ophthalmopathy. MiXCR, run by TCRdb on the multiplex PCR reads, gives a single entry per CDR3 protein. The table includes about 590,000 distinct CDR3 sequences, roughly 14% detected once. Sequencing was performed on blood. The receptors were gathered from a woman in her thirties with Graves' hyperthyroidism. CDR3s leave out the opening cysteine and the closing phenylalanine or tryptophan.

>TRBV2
ASQKWGDPDTQY
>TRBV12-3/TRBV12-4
ATRRLAGNSYEQY
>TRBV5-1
ATSVFGVDTGELF
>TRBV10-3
AISDWTSGSYEQY
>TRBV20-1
SARSGSGTDTQY
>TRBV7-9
ASSPGPLLLYGYT
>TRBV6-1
ASSQYTYNEQF
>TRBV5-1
ASSLGGTGIHNEQF
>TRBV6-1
ASSYDGRRNEQF
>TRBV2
ASSEAIMSRLYEQY
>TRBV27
ASSLVDNTDTQY
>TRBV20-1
SARATGNQPQH
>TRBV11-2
ASSWMNTEAF
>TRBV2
ASRVGGTSNQPQH
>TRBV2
ASSENRGLGNEKLF
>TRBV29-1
SVEGRNEQF
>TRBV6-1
ASSGPLTSGRAWTDTQY
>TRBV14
ASSHSTFRMQETQY
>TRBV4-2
ASSHVGDNNYGYT
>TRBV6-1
ASSWLRRDRGLNEQF
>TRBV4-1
ASSQAPGQFYEQY
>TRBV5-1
ASSLTGGRSGNTIY
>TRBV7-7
ASSQRLGREQY
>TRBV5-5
ASSLFVETQF
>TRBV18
ASSLDISDNQPQH
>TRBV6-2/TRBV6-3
ASSYQREEPGELF
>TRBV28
ASSLGGLGSYGYT
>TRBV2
ASSSIISGSYNEQF
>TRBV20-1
SAREGLAGGTDTQY
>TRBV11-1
ASSSYAEGLAGANNEQF
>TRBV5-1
ASSLIAGGADTQY
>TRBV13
ASSLGPGHHNSPLH
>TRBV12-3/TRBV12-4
ASSFRVKNTGELF
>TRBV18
ASSPLAGGYTDTQY
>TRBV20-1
SASLASGGSPAGELF
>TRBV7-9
ASSLSPYRGRNAGELF
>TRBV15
ATSRQPNEKLF
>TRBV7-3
ASSLTSGSQDTQY
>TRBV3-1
ASSQDREHYGYT
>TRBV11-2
ASSPTGTSVYEQY
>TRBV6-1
ASLTTGGRNNEQF
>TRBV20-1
SAREQETQY
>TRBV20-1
SAADPTSGTTDTQY
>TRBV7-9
ASSVGLANEQY
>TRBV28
ASSLSGRWVNDQF
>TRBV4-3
ASSQDVSGDEQY
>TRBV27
ASSFGPSGNTIY
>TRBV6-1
ASSAGTQETQY
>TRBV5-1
ASSLYGNPQETQY
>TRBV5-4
ASSLTLAGGEQY
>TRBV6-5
ASSYSGSQGGPDTQY
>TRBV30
AFRSLDTQY